Listed here is a single T cell receptor (beta chain). Its antigen remains unidentified. The sample is drawn from a study of blood T cells in healthy people across ages. Notes on the study in general: There was a strong correlation between TCR beta diversity and naive T cell percentage.

Alongside a J-beta primer mix, a sample-barcoded 5' primer served in a second PCR lasting roughly 6 to 11 cycles. Every single cDNA molecule received a tag from a template-switch adaptor with 12 random nucleotides. TCRdb passed the 5' RACE reads through MiXCR, listing each CDR3 protein once. The top ten hold approximately 21% of the sample, which has approximately 800,000 distinct CDR3 sequences, 55% to 70% seen once. From germline, CDR1 is SGHTA and CDR2 FQGNSA. With V trimmed by 6 bases and J by 5 bases, 7 bases remained unmatched. The CDR3 is made up of 15 amino acids. This clonotype was sampled from a man under 40 in good health. Source material: blood. This chain joins TRBV7-2 and TRBJ2-2; TRBD1 matches at 9 bases. The CDR3 loop reads CASRRGQGRTGELFF. CDR3 nucleotides: TGTGCCAGCAGACGGGGACAGGGTCGAACCGGGGAGCTGTTTTTT. The whole variable domain, filled in from reference TRBV7-2 and TRBJ2-2, reads GAGVSQSPSNKVTEKGKDVELRCDPISGHTALYWYRQSLGQGLEFLIYFQGNSAPDKSGLPSDRFSAERTGGSVSTLTIQRTQQEDSAVYLCASRRGQGRTGELFFGEGSRLTVL.